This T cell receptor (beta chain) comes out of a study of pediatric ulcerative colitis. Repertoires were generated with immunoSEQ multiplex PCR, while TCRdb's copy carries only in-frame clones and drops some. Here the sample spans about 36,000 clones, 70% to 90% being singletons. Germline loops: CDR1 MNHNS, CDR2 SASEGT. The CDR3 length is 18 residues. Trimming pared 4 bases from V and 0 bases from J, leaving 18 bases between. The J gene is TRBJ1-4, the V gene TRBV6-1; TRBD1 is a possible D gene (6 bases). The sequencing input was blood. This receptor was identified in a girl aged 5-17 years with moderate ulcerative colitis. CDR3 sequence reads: CASSGTAPLTATNEKLFF. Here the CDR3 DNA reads TGTGCCAGCAGTGGGACAGCTCCTCTCACTGCAACTAATGAAAAACTGTTTTTT.